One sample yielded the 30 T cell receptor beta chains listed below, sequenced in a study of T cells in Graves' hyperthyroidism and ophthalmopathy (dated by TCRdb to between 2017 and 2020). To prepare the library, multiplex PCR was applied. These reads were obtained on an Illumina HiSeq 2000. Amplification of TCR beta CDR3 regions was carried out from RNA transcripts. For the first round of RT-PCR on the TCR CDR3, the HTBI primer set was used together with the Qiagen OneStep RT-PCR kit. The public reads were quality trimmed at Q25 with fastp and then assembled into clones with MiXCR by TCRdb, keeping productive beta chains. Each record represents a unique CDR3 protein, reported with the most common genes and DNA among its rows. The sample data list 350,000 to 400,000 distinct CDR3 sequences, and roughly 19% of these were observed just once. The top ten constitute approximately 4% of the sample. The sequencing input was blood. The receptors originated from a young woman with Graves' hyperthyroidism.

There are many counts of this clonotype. The CDR3 DNA sequence: TGCGCCAGCAGCCAAGGAAACAGGGGCGGGAGCAATCAGCCCCAGCATTTT. Amino acid sequence: CASSQGNRGGSNQPQHF. The rearrangement links TRBV4-1 to TRBJ1-5; 7 bases are a match to TRBD1. Per the germline V gene, CDR1 is MGHRA and CDR2 is YSYEKL. Trimming took 1 base from V and 1 from J; bases not matched to a gene: 7. CDR3 length: 17 amino acids.

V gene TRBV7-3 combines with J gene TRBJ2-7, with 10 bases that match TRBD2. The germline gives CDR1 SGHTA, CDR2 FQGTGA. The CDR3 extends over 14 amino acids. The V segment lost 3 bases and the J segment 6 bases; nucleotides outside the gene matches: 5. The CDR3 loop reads CASSLLAGVSEQYF. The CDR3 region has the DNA TGTGCCAGCAGCTTGCTAGCGGGAGTTTCCGAGCAGTACTTC.

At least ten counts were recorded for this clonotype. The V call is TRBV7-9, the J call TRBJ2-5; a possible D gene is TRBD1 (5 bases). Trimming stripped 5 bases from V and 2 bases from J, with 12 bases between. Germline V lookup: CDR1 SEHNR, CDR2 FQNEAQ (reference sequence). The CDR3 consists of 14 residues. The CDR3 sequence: CASSTLDKQETQYF. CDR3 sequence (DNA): TGTGCCAGCAGCACCTTGGACAAGCAAGAGACCCAGTACTTC.

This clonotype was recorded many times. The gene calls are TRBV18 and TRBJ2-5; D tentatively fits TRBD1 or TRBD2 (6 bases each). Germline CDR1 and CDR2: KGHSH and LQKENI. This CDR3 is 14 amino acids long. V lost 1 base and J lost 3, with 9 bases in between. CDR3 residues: CASSPLRGEETQYF. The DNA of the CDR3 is TGTGCCAGCTCACCACTTAGGGGGGAAGAGACCCAGTACTTC.

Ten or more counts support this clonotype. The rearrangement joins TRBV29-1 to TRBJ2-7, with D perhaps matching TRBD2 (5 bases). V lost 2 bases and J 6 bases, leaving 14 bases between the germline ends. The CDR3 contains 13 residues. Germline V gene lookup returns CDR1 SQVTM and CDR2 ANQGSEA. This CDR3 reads CSVEPGNTGEQYF. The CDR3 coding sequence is TGCAGCGTTGAACCGGGGAATACGGGCGAGCAGTACTTC.

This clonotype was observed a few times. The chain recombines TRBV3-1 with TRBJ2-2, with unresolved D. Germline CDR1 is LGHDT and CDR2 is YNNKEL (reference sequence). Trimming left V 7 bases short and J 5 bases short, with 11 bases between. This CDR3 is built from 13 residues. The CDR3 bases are TGTGCCAGCATGAAACCTGGGACCGGGGAGCTGTTTTTT. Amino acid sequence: CASMKPGTGELFF. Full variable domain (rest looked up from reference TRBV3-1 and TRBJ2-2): DTAVSQTPKYLVTQMGNDKSIKCEQNLGHDTMYWYKQDSKKFLKIMFSYNNKELIINETVPNRFSPKSPDKAHLNLHINSLELGDSAVYFCASMKPGTGELFFGEGSRLTVL.

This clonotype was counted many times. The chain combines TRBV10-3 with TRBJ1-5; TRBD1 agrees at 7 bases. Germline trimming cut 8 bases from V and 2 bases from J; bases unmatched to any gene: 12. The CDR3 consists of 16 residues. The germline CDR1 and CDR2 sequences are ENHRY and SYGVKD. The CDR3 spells CAIHLPDRAGNQPQHF. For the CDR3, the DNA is TGTGCCATCCATTTACCCGACAGGGCGGGCAATCAGCCCCAGCATTTT.

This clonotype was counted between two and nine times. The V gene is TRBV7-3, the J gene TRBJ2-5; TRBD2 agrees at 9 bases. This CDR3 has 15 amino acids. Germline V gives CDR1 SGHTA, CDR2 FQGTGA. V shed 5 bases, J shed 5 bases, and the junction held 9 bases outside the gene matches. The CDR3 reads CASSESGGKGETQYF. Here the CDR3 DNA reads TGTGCCAGCAGCGAGAGCGGGGGGAAGGGGGAGACCCAGTACTTC.

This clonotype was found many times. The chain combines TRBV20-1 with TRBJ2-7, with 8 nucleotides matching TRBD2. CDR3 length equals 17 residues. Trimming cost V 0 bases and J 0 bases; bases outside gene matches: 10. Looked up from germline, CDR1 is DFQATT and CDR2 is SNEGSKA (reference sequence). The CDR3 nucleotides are TGCAGTGCTAGAGATCAGACGGTAGCGGGGCTCTCCTACGAGCAGTACTTC. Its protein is CSARDQTVAGLSYEQYF.

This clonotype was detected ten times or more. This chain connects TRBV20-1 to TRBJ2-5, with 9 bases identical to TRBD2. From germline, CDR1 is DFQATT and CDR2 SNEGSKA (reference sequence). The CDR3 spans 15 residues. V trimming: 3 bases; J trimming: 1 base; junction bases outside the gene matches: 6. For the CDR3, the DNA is TGCAGTGCTAGTCCGGTAGCGGGGGCCCAAGAGACCCAGTACTTC. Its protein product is CSASPVAGAQETQYF.

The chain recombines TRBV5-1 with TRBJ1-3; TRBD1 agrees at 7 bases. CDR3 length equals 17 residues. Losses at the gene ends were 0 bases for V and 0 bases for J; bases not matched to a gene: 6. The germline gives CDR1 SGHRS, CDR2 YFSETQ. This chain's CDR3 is CASSLAIGTVSGNTIYF. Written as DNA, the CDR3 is TGCGCCAGCAGCTTGGCCATCGGGACAGTCTCTGGAAACACCATATATTTT.

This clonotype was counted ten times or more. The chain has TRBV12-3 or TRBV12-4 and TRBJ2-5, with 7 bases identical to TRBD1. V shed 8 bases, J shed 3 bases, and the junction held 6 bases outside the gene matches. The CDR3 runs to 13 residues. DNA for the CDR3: TGTGCCAGCGGGCGGCAGGGGGAAGAGACCCAGTACTTC. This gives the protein CASGRQGEETQYF.

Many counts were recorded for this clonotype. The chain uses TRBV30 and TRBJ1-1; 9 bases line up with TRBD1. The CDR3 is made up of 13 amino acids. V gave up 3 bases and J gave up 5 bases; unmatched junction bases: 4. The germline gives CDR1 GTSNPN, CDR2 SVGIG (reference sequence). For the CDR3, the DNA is TGTGCCTGGAGCAGGACAGGGGATACTGAAGCTTTCTTT. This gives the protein CAWSRTGDTEAFF.

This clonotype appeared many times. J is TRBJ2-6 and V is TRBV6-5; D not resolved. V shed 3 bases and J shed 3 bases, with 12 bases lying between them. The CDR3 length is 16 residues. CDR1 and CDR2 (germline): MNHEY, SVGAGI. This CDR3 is CASSYGSSLGANVLTF. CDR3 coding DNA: TGTGCCAGCAGTTATGGCAGTTCTCTTGGGGCCAACGTCCTGACTTTC.

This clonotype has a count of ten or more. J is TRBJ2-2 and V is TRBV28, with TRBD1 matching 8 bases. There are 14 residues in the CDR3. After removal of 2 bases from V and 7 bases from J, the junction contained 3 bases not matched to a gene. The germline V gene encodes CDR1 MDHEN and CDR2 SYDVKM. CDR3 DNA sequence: TGTGCCAGCAGTTTAGACAGGGGATTCGGGGAGCTGTTTTTT. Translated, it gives CASSLDRGFGELFF.

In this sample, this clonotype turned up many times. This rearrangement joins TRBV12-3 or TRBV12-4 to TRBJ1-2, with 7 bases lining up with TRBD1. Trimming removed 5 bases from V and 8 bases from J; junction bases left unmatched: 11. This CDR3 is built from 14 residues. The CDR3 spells CASSPYRDSRGYTF. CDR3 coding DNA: TGTGCCAGCAGTCCGTATCGGGACAGTCGGGGCTACACCTTC.

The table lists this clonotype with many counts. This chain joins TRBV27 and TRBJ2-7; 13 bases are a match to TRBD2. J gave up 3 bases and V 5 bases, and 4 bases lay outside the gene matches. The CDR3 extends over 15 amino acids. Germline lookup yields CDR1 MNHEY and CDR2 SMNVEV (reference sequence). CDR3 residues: CASSRLAGGHYEQYF. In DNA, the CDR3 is TGTGCCAGCAGTCGACTAGCGGGGGGACACTACGAGCAGTACTTC.

The chain's CDR3 is CASSIGQSADTQYF. In nucleotides, the CDR3 is TGCGCCAGCAGCATCGGACAGAGCGCAGATACGCAGTATTTT. The J gene is TRBJ2-3, the V gene TRBV5-1; D may be TRBD1 (6 bases). V was cut by 4 bases and J by 4 bases, with 13 bases left in between. Germline CDR1 reads SGHRS; CDR2 reads YFSETQ. This CDR3 has 14 amino acids.

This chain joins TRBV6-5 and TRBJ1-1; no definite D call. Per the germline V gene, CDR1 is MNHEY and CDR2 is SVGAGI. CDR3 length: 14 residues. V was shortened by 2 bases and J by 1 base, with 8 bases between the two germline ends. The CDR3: CASSYRVTNTEAFF. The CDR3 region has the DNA TGTGCCAGCAGTTACCGGGTAACGAACACTGAAGCTTTCTTT.

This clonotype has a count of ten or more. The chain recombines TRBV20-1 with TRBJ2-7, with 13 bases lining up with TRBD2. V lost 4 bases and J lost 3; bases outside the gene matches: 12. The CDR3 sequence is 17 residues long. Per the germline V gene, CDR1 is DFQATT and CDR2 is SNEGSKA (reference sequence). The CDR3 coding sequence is TGCAGTGCTAAGGACGGTATTGGGACTAGCGGGGACTACGAGCAGTACTTC. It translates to CSAKDGIGTSGDYEQYF.

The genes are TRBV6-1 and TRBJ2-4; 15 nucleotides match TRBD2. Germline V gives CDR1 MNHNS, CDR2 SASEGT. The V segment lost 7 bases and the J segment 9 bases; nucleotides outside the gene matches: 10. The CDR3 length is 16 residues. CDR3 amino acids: CASTRTSGGAPGIQYF. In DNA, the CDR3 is TGTGCCAGCACCCGGACTAGCGGGGGGGCTCCGGGCATTCAGTACTTC.

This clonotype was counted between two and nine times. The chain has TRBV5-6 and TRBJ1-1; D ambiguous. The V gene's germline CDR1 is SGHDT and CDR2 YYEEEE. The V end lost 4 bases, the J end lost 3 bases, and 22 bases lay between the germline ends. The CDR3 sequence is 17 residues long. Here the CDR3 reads CASSEVGREAGDTEAFF. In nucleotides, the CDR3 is TGTGCCAGCAGCGAGGTAGGACGGGAGGCCGGGGACACTGAAGCTTTCTTT.

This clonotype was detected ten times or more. CDR3 DNA: TGCAGCGTTGGTATGGGGAACACTGAAGCTTTCTTT. Its protein product is CSVGMGNTEAFF. This chain connects TRBV29-1 to TRBJ1-1; no clear D. Trimming shortened V by 4 bases and J by 1 base, and 7 bases separated the two germline ends. Germline V lookup: CDR1 SQVTM, CDR2 ANQGSEA. The CDR3 is 12 residues long.

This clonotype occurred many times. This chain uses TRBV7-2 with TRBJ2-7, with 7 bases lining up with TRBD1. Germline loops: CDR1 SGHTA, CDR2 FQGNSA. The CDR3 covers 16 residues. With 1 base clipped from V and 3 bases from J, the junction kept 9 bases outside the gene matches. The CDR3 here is CASSLGSGQGVYEQYF. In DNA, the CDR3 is TGTGCCAGCAGCTTAGGCTCGGGGCAGGGGGTCTACGAGCAGTACTTC.

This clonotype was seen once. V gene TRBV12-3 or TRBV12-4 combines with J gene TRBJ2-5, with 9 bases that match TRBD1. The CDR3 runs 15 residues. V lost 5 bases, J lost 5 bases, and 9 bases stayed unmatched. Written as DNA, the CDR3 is TGTGCCAGCAGTACCCGGGACAGGGTTGGGGAGACCCAGTACTTC. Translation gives CASSTRDRVGETQYF.

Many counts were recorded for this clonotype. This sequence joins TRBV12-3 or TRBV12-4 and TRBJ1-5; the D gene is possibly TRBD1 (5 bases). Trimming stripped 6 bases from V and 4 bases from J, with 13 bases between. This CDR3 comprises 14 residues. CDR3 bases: TGTGCCAGCAGCGACAGCAGCCCTAATCAGCCCCAGCATTTT. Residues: CASSDSSPNQPQHF.

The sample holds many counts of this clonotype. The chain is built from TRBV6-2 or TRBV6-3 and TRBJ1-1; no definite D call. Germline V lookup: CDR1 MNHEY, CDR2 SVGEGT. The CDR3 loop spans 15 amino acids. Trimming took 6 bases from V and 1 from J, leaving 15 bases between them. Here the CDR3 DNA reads TGTGCCAGCAGCTCCGGTGGAGCAACGAACACTGAAGCTTTCTTT. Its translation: CASSSGGATNTEAFF.

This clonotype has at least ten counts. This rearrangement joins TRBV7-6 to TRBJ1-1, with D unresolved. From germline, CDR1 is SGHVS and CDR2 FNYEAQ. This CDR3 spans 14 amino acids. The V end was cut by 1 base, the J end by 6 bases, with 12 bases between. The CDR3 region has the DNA TGTGCCAGCAGCTTAGTGGATACAGCCCCTGAAGCTTTCTTT. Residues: CASSLVDTAPEAFF.

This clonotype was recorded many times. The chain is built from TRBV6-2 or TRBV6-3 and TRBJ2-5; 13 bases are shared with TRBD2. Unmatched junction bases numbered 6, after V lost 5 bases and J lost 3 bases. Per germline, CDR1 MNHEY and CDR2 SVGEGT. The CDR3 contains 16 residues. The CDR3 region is CASSPPGLAGKETQYF. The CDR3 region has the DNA TGTGCCAGCAGTCCGCCGGGACTAGCGGGGAAAGAGACCCAGTACTTC.

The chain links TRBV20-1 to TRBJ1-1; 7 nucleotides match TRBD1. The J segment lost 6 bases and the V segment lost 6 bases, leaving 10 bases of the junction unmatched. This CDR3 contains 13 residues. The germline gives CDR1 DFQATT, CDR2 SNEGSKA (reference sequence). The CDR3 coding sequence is TGCAGTGCCCCCCCCCAGGGGGAGCCTGAAGCTTTCTTT. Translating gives CSAPPQGEPEAFF.